This T cell receptor beta chain was captured by sequencing in a study of blood T cell repertoires in COVID-19. Clones were read by immunoSEQ multiplex PCR, and TCRdb kept only the in-frame ones, dropping some. In the table there are more than 130,000 clones, 84% of which are singletons. Germline CDR1 reads SGHTA; CDR2 reads FQGTGA. Deletions cut 1 base from V and 6 bases from J, with 13 bases between. The CDR3 totals 15 residues. The sequenced material came from peripheral blood. V is TRBV7-3 and J is TRBJ2-1, with a tentative D call TRBD2 (7 bases). The origin of this receptor is a human donor in a cohort sampled during active COVID-19. The CDR3 sequence is CASSLSGGQGNEQFF. The CDR3 region has the DNA TGTGCCAGCAGCTTAAGCGGGGGCCAGGGCAATGAGCAGTTCTTC.